This T cell receptor beta chain was retrieved from a study of T-cell memory formation after mild COVID-19. In this sample, this clonotype turned up many times. No antigen is known for it. TCRdb fed the 5' RACE reads into MiXCR, producing one record per CDR3 protein. The sample holds fewer than 550,000 distinct CDR3 sequences, roughly 20% seen once. Trimming took 1 base from V and 2 from J; bases not matched to a gene: 3. The CDR3 runs to 15 residues. CDR1 MGHRA and CDR2 YSYEKL come from the germline V gene. The study, taken as a whole, reports: Memory cells collected pre-infection included some clones that later responded, suggesting cross-reactive memory joined.

The TCR comes from an adult woman who had mild COVID-19 (a few samples of this study predate the infection). Cell type and time point are not known. The specimen was PBMCs or a T cell subset sorted from them (not recorded which). V and J are TRBV4-1 and TRBJ2-7; TRBD2 aligns across 9 bases. CDR3 sequence: CASSQGLAGTYEQYF. The CDR3 DNA sequence: TGCGCCAGCAGCCAAGGGCTAGCGGGGACCTACGAGCAGTACTTC.